This T cell receptor (beta chain) derives from a study of metastatic and nonmetastatic thyroid tumors. On the study more broadly: Blood and tumor or nodule tissue repertoires from malignant and benign thyroid patients were compared.

V gave up 0 bases and J gave up 4 bases, with 13 bases separating them. This CDR3 has 14 amino acids. Per germline, CDR1 GTSNPN and CDR2 SVGIG (reference sequence). Study-level points and caveats: Reportedly, malignant thyroid tumors had significantly higher TCR beta diversity than benign nodules, in blood and tumor.

In the original processing: The study took CDR3 differences across clinicopathological groups and made a distant-metastasis classifier for papillary thyroid cancer from them. With MiXCR, TCRdb called clones anew from the PCR reads. TCRdb assigned the V and J calls; the authors' analysis was not used. The sample carries some 39,000 clones, around 15% recorded once. This clone was recorded at least ten times. The antigen remains undetermined. Patients underwent thyroid surgery, and none had received any treatment before it. The sequence was collected from a female donor with papillary thyroid cancer or a benign thyroid nodule (not recorded which). Some clones in this sample may be carry-over from other donors' samples. This chain uses TRBV30 with TRBJ2-7; TRBD1 is a possible D gene (5 bases). The specimen sequenced was blood. The CDR3 reads CAWSVSSGAYEQYF. The CDR3 nucleotides read TGTGCCTGGAGTGTCTCATCTGGGGCATACGAGCAGTACTTC.